These 24 T cell receptor beta chains were all obtained from the same sample, sequenced in a study of cytomegalovirus exposure and HLA in healthy donors. Vbeta (60) and Jbeta (13) primers were used in the PCR. The data were produced by immunoSEQ multiplex PCR, yet TCRdb's version contains in-frame clones alone and is incomplete. Of fewer than 85,000 clones detected, roughly 70% appear once; the ten largest clones hold around 4.7%. Material for sequencing was PBMCs. The source of these receptors is a man in his sixties in good health and CMV-seropositive.

The chain couples TRBV7-6 to TRBJ2-5; tentatively, D is TRBD1 (5 bases). CDR3 size: 13 residues. Germline CDR1 is SGHVS and CDR2 is FNYEAQ. V gave up 6 bases and J gave up 2 bases, with 10 bases separating them. The CDR3 bases are TGTGCCAGCAGTCTAGGGGTTCAAGAGACCCAGTACTTC. As protein: CASSLGVQETQYF.

The V call is TRBV7-2, the J call TRBJ2-7; 9 bases align to TRBD2. TRBJ2-5 matches the DNA end more closely, so the J call is doubtful. This CDR3 spans 15 amino acids. Germline assignment: CDR1 SGHTA and CDR2 FQGNSA. In nucleotides, the CDR3 is TGTGCCAGCAGCTTGGATATATTGACTAGCGGGACCCAGTACTTC. Its translation is CASSLDILTSGTQYF.

The chain links TRBV9 to TRBJ1-1; possibly TRBD1 for D (5 bases). The V end lost 4 bases, the J end lost 1 base, and 8 bases lay between the germline ends. Germline CDR1 is SGDLS and CDR2 is YYNGEE. The CDR3 has 13 amino acids. The CDR3 sequence: CASSIGQNTEAFF. The CDR3 nucleotides read TGTGCCAGCAGCATCGGACAGAACACTGAAGCTTTCTTT.

The rearrangement uses TRBV9 and TRBJ2-2, with 8 bases that match TRBD2. V was pared by 0 bases and J by 5 bases, with 0 bases of the junction left unmatched. The CDR3 runs to 14 residues. Per germline, CDR1 SGDLS and CDR2 YYNGEE. The CDR3 here is CASSVAGGTGELFF. CDR3 in DNA: TGTGCCAGCAGCGTAGCGGGAGGGACCGGGGAGCTGTTTTTT.

V is TRBV7-2 and J is TRBJ2-1; 7 bases map to TRBD2. The CDR3 consists of 16 residues. The J segment lost 0 bases and the V segment lost 2 bases, leaving 4 bases of the junction unmatched. Looked up from germline, CDR1 is SGHTA and CDR2 is FQGNSA. The CDR3 here is CASSLWGGTSYNEQFF. The CDR3 DNA sequence: TGTGCCAGCAGCTTATGGGGAGGGACCTCCTACAATGAGCAGTTCTTC.

There are a few counts of this clone. The CDR3 bases are TGTGCCAGCACAAGACTAGCGGGATCCACCGGGGAGCTGTTTTTT. Translating it yields CASTRLAGSTGELFF. This chain connects TRBV25-1 to TRBJ2-2, with 11 bases that match TRBD2. The V gene end was trimmed by 7 bases and the J gene end by 4 bases; junction bases not matched to a gene: 5. The CDR3 sequence is 15 residues long. Germline CDR1 is MGHDK and CDR2 is SYGVNS.

This clone showed up just a few times. The CDR3 here is CARSLLNRGRGGKQETQYF. Written as DNA, the CDR3 is TGTGCCAGAAGCTTACTTAACAGGGGCCGCGGAGGGAAACAAGAGACCCAGTACTTC. The chain employs TRBV5-3 and TRBJ2-5; tentatively, D is TRBD1 (7 bases). TRBV5-3 carries the ORF label, with uncertain function. The CDR3 loop spans 19 amino acids. Trimming removed 2 bases from V and 2 bases from J, with 25 bases in between.

The V call is TRBV7-9, the J call TRBJ2-7; TRBD1 aligns across 8 bases. The V gene's germline CDR1 is SEHNR and CDR2 FQNEAQ (reference sequence). This CDR3 spans 14 amino acids. V lost 5 bases, J lost 6 bases, and 9 bases stayed unmatched. The CDR3 loop is CASSPKDRVPEQYF. The CDR3 bases are TGTGCCAGCAGCCCCAAGGACAGGGTTCCCGAGCAGTACTTC.

This clone has a handful of counts. This chain uses TRBV19 with TRBJ2-2; a possible D gene is TRBD2 (7 bases). CDR1 and CDR2 (germline): LNHDA, SQIVND (reference sequence). V was cut by 11 bases and J by 2 bases, with 18 bases left in between. This CDR3 has 15 residues. CDR3 sequence reads: CAGSPGGANTGELFF. CDR3 sequence (DNA): TGTGCCGGCTCCCCTGGGGGGGCTAACACCGGGGAGCTGTTTTTT.

The chain links TRBV5-1 to TRBJ1-3; TRBD1 matches 8 bases. The CDR3 is 15 residues long. Trimming at V came to 3 bases and at J to 4 bases, leaving 6 bases not matched to a gene. Germline V CDR1 and CDR2: SGHRS, YFSETQ. The CDR3 region is CASSSRTGSGNTIYF. Written as DNA, the CDR3 is TGCGCCAGCAGCTCGAGGACAGGGTCCGGAAACACCATATATTTT.

The chain links TRBV18 to TRBJ2-3, with TRBD2 as a possible D gene (5 bases). V dropped 3 bases and J dropped 1 base, with 11 bases sitting between them. Germline CDR1 reads KGHSH; CDR2 reads LQKENI. This CDR3 comprises 15 residues. The DNA for the CDR3 is TGTGCCAGCTCACCCGAACTAGTGCGCACAGATACGCAGTATTTT. Encoded protein: CASSPELVRTDTQYF.

The chain carries TRBV12-5 and TRBJ1-1; 9 bases agree with TRBD1. V dropped 1 base and J dropped 6; count of bases not matched to a gene: 12. This CDR3 contains 17 residues. Germline assignment: CDR1 LGHNT and CDR2 FRNRAP. The CDR3 DNA sequence: TGTGCTAGTGGTTTGGGGCTACCGGGACAGGGAGTCCCTGAAGCTTTCTTT. This gives the protein CASGLGLPGQGVPEAFF.

The chain uses TRBV30 and TRBJ1-4; D may be TRBD1 (6 bases). The ends were cut back, 3 bases at V and 11 bases at J, with 16 bases in the middle. The CDR3 is made up of 13 amino acids. Germline V lookup: CDR1 GTSNPN, CDR2 SVGIG (reference sequence). The CDR3 DNA reads as TGTGCCTGGAGCACAGGGATAGGAGAGAAACTGTTTTTT. The encoded protein is CAWSTGIGEKLFF.

This chain joins TRBV28 and TRBJ1-3, with 8 bases lining up with TRBD1. This CDR3 is 15 amino acids long. Germline V gene lookup returns CDR1 MDHEN and CDR2 SYDVKM. V trimming: 5 bases; J trimming: 2 bases; junction bases outside the gene matches: 5. CDR3: CASSGGQGAGNTIYF. The DNA of the CDR3 is TGTGCCAGCAGTGGCGGACAGGGTGCTGGAAACACCATATATTTT.

This clone was detected only a few times. This chain uses TRBV6-6 with TRBJ1-1, with 7 bases fitting TRBD1. CDR3 length equals 15 residues. Germline V gene lookup returns CDR1 MNHNY and CDR2 SVGAGI (reference sequence). The ends lost 5 bases at V and 4 bases at J; junction bases unmatched: 10. The CDR3 DNA follows: TGTGCCAGCAGTACAGACAGGGCTGGTGGCACTGAAGCTTTCTTT. The encoded protein is CASSTDRAGGTEAFF.

The rearrangement links TRBV2 to TRBJ2-7, with 9 nucleotides matching TRBD1. Trimming took 6 bases from V and 3 from J; bases not matched to a gene: 15. Germline V CDR1 and CDR2: SNHLY, FYNNEI. The CDR3 covers 17 residues. The CDR3 reads CASRGNRDRVESYEQYF. CDR3 bases: TGTGCCAGCAGGGGTAACCGGGACAGGGTTGAAAGCTACGAGCAGTACTTC.

CDR3 residues: CASSQTDYYGYTF. The CDR3 DNA reads TGCGCCAGCAGCCAGACAGACTACTATGGCTACACCTTC. V and J are TRBV4-3 and TRBJ1-2; tentative D call: TRBD1 (5 bases). Trimming pared 3 bases from V and 3 bases from J, leaving 8 bases between. The CDR3 spans 13 residues. Germline CDR1 is LGHNA and CDR2 is YSLEER.

The V call is TRBV14, the J call TRBJ2-2, with a tentative D call TRBD2 (6 bases). Germline CDR1 reads SGHDN; CDR2 reads FVKESK. The CDR3 sequence is 15 residues long. Trimming left V 1 base short and J 1 base short, with 7 bases between. The CDR3 region is CASSQVGGNTGELFF. The CDR3 coding sequence is TGTGCCAGCAGCCAAGTGGGAGGGAACACCGGGGAGCTGTTTTTT.

This chain links TRBV27 with TRBJ2-1; the D gene is possibly TRBD2 (6 bases). The CDR3 runs 18 residues. CDR1 is MNHEY, CDR2 SMNVEV, per germline (reference sequence). V lost 2 bases and J lost 0, with 17 bases in between. CDR3 sequence: CASSLGGLGQSSYNEQFF. The CDR3 DNA sequence: TGTGCCAGCAGTTTAGGGGGGTTAGGGCAGAGCTCCTACAATGAGCAGTTCTTC.

V is TRBV19 and J is TRBJ1-1; 7 nucleotides agree with TRBD1. The V gene end was trimmed by 5 bases and the J gene end by 5 bases; junction bases not matched to a gene: 8. CDR1 LNHDA and CDR2 SQIVND come from the germline V gene (reference sequence). There are 14 residues in the CDR3. The DNA for the CDR3 is TGTGCCAGTAGTTTCAACAGGGGAGATACTGAAGCTTTCTTT. Translating gives CASSFNRGDTEAFF.

The chain uses TRBV7-9 and TRBJ2-5; D perhaps matches TRBD1 (6 bases). The closer fit of TRBJ2-7 to the DNA end suggests the J call may be wrong. CDR3 size: 17 residues. In germline, CDR1 is SEHNR, CDR2 FQNEAQ (reference sequence). In DNA form, the CDR3 reads TGTGCCAGCAGCTACTTAGTGTGGACAGTTAACGCCTACGAGCAGTACTTC. Amino acids: CASSYLVWTVNAYEQYF.

J is TRBJ2-7 and V is TRBV10-3; TRBD1 matches at 7 bases. The V gene's germline CDR1 is ENHRY and CDR2 SYGVKD. This CDR3 comprises 14 residues. The ends lost 0 bases at V and 2 bases at J; junction bases unmatched: 1. In nucleotides, the CDR3 is TGTGCCATCAGTGAGTCCGGACAGGCCTACGAGCAGTACTTC. Protein sequence: CAISESGQAYEQYF.

The chain has TRBV6-1 and TRBJ1-3; 8 nucleotides agree with TRBD1. Germline V gene lookup returns CDR1 MNHNS and CDR2 SASEGT. V gave up 4 bases and J gave up 3 bases; unmatched junction bases: 5. This CDR3 spans 15 amino acids. CDR3 loop: CASSVQGALGNTIYF. The CDR3 bases are TGTGCCAGCAGTGTTCAGGGGGCCCTTGGAAACACCATATATTTT.

A single count supports this clone. V and J are TRBV2 and TRBJ1-1; 10 bases line up with TRBD1. V lost 6 bases to trimming and J lost 1 base; unmatched junction nucleotides: 8. The CDR3 length is 16 residues. Per the germline V gene, CDR1 is SNHLY and CDR2 is FYNNEI. The CDR3 protein is CASRPGQGRGNTEAFF. Here the CDR3 DNA reads TGTGCCAGCAGGCCGGGACAGGGGAGGGGGAACACTGAAGCTTTCTTT. Variable domain in full (rest from reference TRBV2 and TRBJ1-1): EPEVTQTPSHQVTQMGQEVILRCVPISNHLYFYWYRQILGQKVEFLVSFYNNEISEKSEIFDDQFSVERPDGSNFTLKIRSTKLEDSAMYFCASRPGQGRGNTEAFFGQGTRLTVV.